The clone carrying this TCR beta chain was recorded at least ten times. Its antigen is unidentified. The time point: sample taken at primary tumor resection. Whole RNA from tumor, nontumor lung or frozen PBMC was sequenced unsorted. This entry comes from a study of spatial heterogeneity in lung cancer. TCRdb used MiXCR to reprocess the 5' RACE reads, holding one entry per CDR3 protein. This table holds around 9,000 distinct CDR3 sequences, 4.5% found once. Points from the study as a whole: Tumoral mutation counts were tracked by counts of expanded intratumoral alpha and beta TCRs.

This CDR3 is built from 13 residues. V shed 6 bases and J shed 5 bases, with 11 bases lying between them. Germline CDR1 and CDR2: LNHDA and SQIVND (reference sequence). The chain uses TRBV19 and TRBJ1-5; D ambiguous. The TCR was taken from a female donor with early-stage non-small cell lung cancer. The material was lung tumor tissue, obtained at surgery. DNA for the CDR3: TGTGCCAGTAGCACCGGGTCTTATCAGCCCCAGCATTTT. Translated: CASSTGSYQPQHF.